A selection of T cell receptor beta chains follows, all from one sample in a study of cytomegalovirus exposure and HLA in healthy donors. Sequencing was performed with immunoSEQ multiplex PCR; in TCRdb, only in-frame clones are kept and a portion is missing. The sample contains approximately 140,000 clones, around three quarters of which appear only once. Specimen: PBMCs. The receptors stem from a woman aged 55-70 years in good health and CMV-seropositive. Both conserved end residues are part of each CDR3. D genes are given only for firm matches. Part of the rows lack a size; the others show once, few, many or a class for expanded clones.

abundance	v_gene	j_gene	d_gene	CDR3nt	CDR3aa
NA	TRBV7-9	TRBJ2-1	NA	TGTGCCAGCAGCTTAGGGGCTGAGCAGTTCTTC	CASSLGAEQFF
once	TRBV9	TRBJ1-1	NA	TGTGCCAGCAGCTACAGAATTAACACTGAAGCTTTCTTT	CASSYRINTEAFF
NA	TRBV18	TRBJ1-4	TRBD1	TGTGCCAGCTCACCTACAGGGGGTGGAAATGAAAAACTGTTTTTT	CASSPTGGGNEKLFF
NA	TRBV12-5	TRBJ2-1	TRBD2	TGTGCTAGTGGTTTGGACCTAGCGGGGGGGGCCGGACAGTTCTTC	CASGLDLAGGAGQFF
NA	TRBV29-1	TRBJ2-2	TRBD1	TGCAGCGTTGGGGGAGGGACAGGGGTAATCGGGGAGCTGTTTTTT	CSVGGGTGVIGELFF
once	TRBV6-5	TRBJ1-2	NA	TGTGCCAGCAGCCGGACAGTCTCGCGGGGCTACACCTTC	CASSRTVSRGYTF
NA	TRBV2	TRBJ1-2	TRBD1	TGTGCCAGCAGTGGGGACAGATTTCTGGGAGGCTACACCTTC	CASSGDRFLGGYTF
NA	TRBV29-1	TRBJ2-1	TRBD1	TGCAGCGTTTTACAGGGGGCCTTGTACAATGAGCAGTTCTTC	CSVLQGALYNEQFF
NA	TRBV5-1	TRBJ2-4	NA	TGCGCCAGCAGCTCGATGGCTGCAAGGGAGAACATTCAGTACTTC	CASSSMAARENIQYF
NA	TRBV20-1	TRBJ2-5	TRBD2	TGCAGTGCCGCTCGGGACTATCAGTACTTC	CSAARDYQYF
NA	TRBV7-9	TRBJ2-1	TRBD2	TGTGCCAGCACCACTCGGACTAGCGGGGCCTACAATGAGCAGTTCTTC	CASTTRTSGAYNEQFF
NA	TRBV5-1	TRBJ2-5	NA	TGCGCCAGCAGCTTGTCAGACACTCAAGAGACCCAGTACTTC	CASSLSDTQETQYF
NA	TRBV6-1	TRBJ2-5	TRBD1	TGTGCCAGCAGTGAGACAGGGGTGAATTTTTCGGCCCAGTACTTC	CASSETGVNFSAQYF
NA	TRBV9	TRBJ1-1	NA	TGTGCCAGCAGCGTTACCCAGGTAGGTGAAGCTTTCTTC	CASSVTQVGEAFF
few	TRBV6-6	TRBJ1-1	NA	TGTGCCAGCAGTTACTCAGGGGTGAACACTGAAGCTTTCTTT	CASSYSGVNTEAFF
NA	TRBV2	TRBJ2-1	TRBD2	TGTGCCAGCAGTGTAATGGGACTAGCGGGGTCCCAGCAGTTCTTC	CASSVMGLAGSQQFF
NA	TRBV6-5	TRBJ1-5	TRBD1	TGTGCCAGCAGTTACACGGACAGGGGGGTCGTGCAGCCCCAGCATTTT	CASSYTDRGVVQPQHF
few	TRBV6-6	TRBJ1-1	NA	TGTGCCAGCAGTTCGGTCAGGGGAAGCGCTGAAGCTTTCTTT	CASSSVRGSAEAFF
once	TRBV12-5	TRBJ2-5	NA	TGTGCTAGTGGTTTAGCCGGGGTAGAGACCCAGTACTTC	CASGLAGVETQYF
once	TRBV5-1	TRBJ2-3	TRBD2	TGCGCCAGCAGCTTGCTAGCGGGGGGATCTGATACGCAGTATTTT	CASSLLAGGSDTQYF